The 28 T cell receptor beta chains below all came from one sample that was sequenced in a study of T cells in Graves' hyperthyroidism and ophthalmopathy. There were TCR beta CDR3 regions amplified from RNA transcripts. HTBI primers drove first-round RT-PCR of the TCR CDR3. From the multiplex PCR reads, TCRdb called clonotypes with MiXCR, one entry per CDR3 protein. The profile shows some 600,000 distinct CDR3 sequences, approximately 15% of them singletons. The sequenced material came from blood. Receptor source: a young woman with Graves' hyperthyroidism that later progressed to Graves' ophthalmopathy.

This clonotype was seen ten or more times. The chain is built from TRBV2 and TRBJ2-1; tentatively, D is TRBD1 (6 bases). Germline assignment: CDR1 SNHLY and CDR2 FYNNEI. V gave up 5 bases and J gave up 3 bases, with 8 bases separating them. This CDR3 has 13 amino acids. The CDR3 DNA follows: TGTGCCAGCAGTACGGACAGCTACAATGAGCAGTTCTTC. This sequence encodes CASSTDSYNEQFF.

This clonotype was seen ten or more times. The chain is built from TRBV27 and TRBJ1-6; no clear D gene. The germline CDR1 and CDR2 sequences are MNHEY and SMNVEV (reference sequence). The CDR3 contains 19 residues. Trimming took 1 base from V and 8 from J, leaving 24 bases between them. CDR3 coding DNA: TGTGCCAGCAGTTTATTAGGTGCATCCACGTACCCGGGAGATTCACCCCTCCACTTT. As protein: CASSLLGASTYPGDSPLHF.

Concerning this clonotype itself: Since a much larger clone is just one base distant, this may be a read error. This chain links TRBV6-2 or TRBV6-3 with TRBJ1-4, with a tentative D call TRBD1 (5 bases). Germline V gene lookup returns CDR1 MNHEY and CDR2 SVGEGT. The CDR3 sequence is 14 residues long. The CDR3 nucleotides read TGTGCCTCCAAACCCGGGGGTAGAGGAGAAAAACTGGTTTTT. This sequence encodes CASKPGGRGEKLVF.

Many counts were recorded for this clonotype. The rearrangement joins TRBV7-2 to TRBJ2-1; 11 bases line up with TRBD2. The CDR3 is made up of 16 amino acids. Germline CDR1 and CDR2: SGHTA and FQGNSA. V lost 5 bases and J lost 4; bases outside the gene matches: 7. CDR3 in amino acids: CASSIIGTSGYNEQFF. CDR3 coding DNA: TGTGCCAGCAGCATAATCGGGACTAGCGGATACAATGAGCAGTTCTTC. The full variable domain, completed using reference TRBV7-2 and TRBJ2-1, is GAGVSQSPSNKVTEKGKDVELRCDPISGHTALYWYRQSLGQGLEFLIYFQGNSAPDKSGLPSDRFSAERTGGSVSTLTIQRTQQEDSAVYLCASSIIGTSGYNEQFFGPGTRLTVL.

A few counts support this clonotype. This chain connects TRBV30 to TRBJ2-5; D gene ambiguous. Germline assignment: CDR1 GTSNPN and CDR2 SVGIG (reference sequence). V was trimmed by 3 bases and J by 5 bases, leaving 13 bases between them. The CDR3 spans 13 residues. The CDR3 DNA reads TGTGCCTGGAGCGGGCTTGTTTCGGAGACCCAGTACTTC. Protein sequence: CAWSGLVSETQYF.

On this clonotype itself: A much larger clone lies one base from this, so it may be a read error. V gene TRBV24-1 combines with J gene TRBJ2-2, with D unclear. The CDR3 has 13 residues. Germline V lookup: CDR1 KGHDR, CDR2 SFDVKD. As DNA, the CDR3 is TGTGCCACCAGTGGTTTGACCACCGGAAAACTATTTTTT. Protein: CATSGLTTGKLFF.

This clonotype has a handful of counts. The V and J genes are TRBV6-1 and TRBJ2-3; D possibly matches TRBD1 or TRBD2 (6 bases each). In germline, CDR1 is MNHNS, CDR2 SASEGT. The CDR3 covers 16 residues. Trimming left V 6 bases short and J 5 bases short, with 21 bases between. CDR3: CASSPLWGASQDTQYF. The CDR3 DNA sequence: TGTGCCAGCAGCCCGCTGTGGGGGGCTTCCCAAGATACGCAGTATTTT.

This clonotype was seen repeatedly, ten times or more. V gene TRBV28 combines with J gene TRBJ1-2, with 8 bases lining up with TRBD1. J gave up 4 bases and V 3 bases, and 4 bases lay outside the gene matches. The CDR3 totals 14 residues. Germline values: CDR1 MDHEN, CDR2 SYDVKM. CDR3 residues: CASSFVGQVYGYTF. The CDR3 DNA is TGTGCCAGCAGTTTTGTGGGACAGGTCTATGGCTACACCTTC.

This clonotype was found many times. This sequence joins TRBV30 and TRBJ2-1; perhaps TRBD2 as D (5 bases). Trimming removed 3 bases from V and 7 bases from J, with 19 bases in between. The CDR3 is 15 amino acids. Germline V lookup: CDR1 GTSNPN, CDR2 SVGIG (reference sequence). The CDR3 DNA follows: TGTGCCTGGAGCGGTATAGGACTGGAAGGAAATGAGCAGTTCTTC. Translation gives CAWSGIGLEGNEQFF.

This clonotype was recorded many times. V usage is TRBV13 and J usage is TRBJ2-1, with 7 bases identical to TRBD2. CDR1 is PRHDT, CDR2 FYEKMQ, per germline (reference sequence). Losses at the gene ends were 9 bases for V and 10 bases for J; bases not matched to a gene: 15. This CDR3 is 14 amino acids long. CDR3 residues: CASQRDALLGEQFF. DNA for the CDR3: TGTGCCAGTCAGCGGGACGCCCTGCTGGGGGAGCAGTTCTTC.

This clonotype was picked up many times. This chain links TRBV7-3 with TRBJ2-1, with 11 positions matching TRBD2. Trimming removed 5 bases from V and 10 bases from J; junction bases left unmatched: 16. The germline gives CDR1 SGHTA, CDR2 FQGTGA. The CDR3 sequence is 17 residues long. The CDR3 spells CASSMELAGGPGGEQFF. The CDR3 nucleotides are TGTGCCAGCAGCATGGAGTTAGCGGGAGGGCCAGGTGGGGAGCAGTTCTTC.

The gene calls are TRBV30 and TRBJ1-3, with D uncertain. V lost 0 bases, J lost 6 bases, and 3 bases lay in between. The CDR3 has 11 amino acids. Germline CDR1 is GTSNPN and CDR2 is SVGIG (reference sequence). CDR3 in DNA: TGTGCCTGGAGTGTTGAAAACACCATATATTTT. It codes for CAWSVENTIYF. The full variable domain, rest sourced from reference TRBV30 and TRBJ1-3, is SQTIHQWPATLVQPVGSPLSLECTVEGTSNPNLYWYRQAAGRGLQLLFYSVGIGQISSEVPQNLSASRPQDRQFILSSKKLLLSDSGFYLCAWSVENTIYFGEGSWLTVV.

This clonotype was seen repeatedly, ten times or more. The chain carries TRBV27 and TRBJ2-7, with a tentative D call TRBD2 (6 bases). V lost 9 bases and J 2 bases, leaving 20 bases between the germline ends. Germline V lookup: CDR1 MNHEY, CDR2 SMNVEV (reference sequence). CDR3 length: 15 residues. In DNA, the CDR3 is TGTGCCAGTACACGTCCGGGACTCGAAGCCTACGAGCAGTACTTC. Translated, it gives CASTRPGLEAYEQYF.

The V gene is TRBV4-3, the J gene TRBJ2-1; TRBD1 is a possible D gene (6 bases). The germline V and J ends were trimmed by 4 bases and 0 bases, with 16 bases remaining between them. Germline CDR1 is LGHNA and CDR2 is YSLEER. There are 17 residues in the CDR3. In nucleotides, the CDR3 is TGCGCCAGCAGCCGAATCGAGGGGGACCCCTCCTACAATGAGCAGTTCTTC. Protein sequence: CASSRIEGDPSYNEQFF.

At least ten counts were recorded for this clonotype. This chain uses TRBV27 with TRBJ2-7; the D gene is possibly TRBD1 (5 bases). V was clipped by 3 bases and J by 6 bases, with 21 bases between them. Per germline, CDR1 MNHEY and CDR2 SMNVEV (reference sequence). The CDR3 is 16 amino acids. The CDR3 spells CASSFSKTGSTGEQYF. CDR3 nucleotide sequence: TGTGCCAGCAGTTTCTCTAAAACAGGCTCCACCGGCGAGCAGTACTTC.

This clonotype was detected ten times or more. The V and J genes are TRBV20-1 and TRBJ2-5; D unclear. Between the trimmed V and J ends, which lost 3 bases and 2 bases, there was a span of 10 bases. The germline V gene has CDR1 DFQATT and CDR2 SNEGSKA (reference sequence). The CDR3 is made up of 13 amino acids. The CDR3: CSARPRAQETQYF. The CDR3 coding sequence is TGCAGTGCTAGGCCCAGAGCTCAAGAGACCCAGTACTTC.

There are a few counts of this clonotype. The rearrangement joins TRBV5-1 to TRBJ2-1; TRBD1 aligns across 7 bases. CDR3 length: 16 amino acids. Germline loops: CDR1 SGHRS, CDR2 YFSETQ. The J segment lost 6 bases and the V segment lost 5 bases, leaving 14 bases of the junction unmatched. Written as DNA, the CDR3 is TGCGCCAGCAGTTCATCGGGACAGTCCCTCCCCAATGAGCAGTTCTTC. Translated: CASSSSGQSLPNEQFF. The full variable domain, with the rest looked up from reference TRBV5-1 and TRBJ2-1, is KAGVTQTPRYLIKTRGQQVTLSCSPISGHRSVSWYQQTPGQGLQFLFEYFSETQRNKGNFPGRFSGRQFSNSRSEMNVSTLELGDSALYLCASSSSGQSLPNEQFFGPGTRLTVL.

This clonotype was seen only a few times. The CDR3 reads CASSMGLSNTGELFF. CDR3 in DNA: TGTGCCAGTAGTATGGGACTCTCGAACACCGGGGAGCTGTTTTTT. This rearrangement joins TRBV19 to TRBJ2-2, with D perhaps TRBD2 (6 bases). CDR3 length: 15 residues. Deletions cut 3 bases from V and 0 bases from J, with 8 bases between. CDR1 and CDR2 (germline): LNHDA, SQIVND (reference sequence).

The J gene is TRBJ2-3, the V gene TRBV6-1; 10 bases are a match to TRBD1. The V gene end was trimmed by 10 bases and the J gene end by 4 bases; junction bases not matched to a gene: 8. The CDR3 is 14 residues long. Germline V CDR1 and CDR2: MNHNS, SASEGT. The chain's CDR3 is CATGDRGRSDTQYF. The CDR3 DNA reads TGTGCCACTGGGGACAGGGGTCGATCAGATACGCAGTATTTT.

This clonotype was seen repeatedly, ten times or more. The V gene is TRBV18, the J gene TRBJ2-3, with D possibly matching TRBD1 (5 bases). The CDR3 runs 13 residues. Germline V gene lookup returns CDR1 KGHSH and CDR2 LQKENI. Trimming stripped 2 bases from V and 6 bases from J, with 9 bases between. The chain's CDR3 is CASSPGAKDTQYF. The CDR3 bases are TGTGCCAGCTCACCAGGGGCCAAGGATACGCAGTATTTT.

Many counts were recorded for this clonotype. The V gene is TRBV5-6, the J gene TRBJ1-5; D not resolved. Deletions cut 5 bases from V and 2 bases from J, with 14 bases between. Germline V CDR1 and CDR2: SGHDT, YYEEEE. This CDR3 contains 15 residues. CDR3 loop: CASRKSGQGNQPQHF. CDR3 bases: TGTGCCAGCAGAAAAAGCGGGCAAGGCAATCAGCCCCAGCATTTT.

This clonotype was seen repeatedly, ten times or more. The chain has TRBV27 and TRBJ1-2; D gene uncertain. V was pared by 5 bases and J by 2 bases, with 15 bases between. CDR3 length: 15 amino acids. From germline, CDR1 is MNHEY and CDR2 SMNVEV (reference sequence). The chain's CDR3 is CASSLRPGVNYGYTF. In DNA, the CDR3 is TGTGCCAGCAGTCTAAGACCCGGGGTGAACTATGGCTACACCTTC.

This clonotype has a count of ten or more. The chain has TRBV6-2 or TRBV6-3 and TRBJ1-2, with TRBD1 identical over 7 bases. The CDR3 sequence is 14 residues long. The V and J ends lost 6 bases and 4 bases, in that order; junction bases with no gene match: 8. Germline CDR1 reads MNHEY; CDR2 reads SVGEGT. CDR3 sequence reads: CASSRDRVLYGYTF. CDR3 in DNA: TGTGCCAGCAGCCGCGACAGGGTCCTCTATGGCTACACCTTC.

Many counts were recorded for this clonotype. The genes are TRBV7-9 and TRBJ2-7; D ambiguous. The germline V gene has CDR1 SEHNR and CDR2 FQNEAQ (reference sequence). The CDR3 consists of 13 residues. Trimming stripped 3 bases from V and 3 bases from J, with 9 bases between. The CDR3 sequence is CASSFGHVYEQYF. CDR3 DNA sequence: TGTGCCAGCAGCTTCGGGCATGTCTACGAGCAGTACTTC.

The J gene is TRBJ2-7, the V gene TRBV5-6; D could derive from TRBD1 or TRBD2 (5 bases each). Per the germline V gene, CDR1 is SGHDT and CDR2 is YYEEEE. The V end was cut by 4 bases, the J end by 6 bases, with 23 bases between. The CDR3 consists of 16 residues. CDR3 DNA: TGTGCCAGCAGCCGGACCTACCCCCCCCGGGGCCCCGAGCAGTACTTC. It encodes CASSRTYPPRGPEQYF.

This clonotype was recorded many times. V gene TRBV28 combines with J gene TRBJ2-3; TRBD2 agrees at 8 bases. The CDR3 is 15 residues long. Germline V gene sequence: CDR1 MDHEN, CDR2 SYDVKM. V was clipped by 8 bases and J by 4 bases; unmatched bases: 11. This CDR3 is CASLGAGVGPDTQYF. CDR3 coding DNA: TGTGCCAGCCTCGGAGCGGGAGTCGGTCCAGATACGCAGTATTTT.

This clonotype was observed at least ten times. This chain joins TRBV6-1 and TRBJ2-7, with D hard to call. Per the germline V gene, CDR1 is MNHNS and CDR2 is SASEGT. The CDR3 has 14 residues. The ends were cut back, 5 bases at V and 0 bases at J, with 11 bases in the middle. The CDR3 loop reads CASSPDWSSYEQYF. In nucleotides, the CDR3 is TGTGCCAGCAGTCCCGACTGGAGCTCCTACGAGCAGTACTTC.

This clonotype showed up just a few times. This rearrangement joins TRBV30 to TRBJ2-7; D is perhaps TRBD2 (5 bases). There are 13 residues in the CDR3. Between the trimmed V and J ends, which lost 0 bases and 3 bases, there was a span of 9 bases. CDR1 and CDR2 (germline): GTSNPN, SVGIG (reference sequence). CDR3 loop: CAWSVGLLYEQYF. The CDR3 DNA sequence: TGTGCCTGGAGTGTCGGACTTCTCTACGAGCAGTACTTC.